The 5 T cell receptor beta chains in this list originate from one sample, sequenced in a study of CD8 T cells in Susac syndrome. An amount of RNA that ranged from roughly 0.45 to 1 ug was reverse transcribed with random hexamers. TCRdb re-analysed the immunoSEQ multiplex PCR reads in MiXCR, keeping a single row per CDR3 protein. The sample includes 71,000 or so distinct CDR3 sequences, roughly 95% of them seen just once. Sequencing was carried out using CD4+ T cells from PBMCs. These TCRs come from a human donor with multiple sclerosis.

The genes are TRBV11-1 and TRBJ1-1; 7 nucleotides align to TRBD1. The V gene end was trimmed by 2 bases and the J gene end by 6 bases; junction bases not matched to a gene: 3. Germline CDR1 is SGHAT and CDR2 is FQDESV (reference sequence). The CDR3 runs to 13 residues. Written as DNA, the CDR3 is TGTGCCAGCAGCTTATTAGGGGGCGCTGAAGCTTTCTTT. The encoded protein is CASSLLGGAEAFF.

This chain uses TRBV27 with TRBJ2-1; TRBD2 matches at 11 bases. Germline CDR1 reads MNHEY; CDR2 reads SMNVEV (reference sequence). The CDR3 consists of 18 residues. V lost 2 bases and J lost 9; bases outside the gene matches: 15. CDR3 in DNA: TGTGCCAGCAGTTTACGGGCTAGCGGGGGGCCGAGGTTGGGTGAGCAGTTCTTC. This encodes CASSLRASGGPRLGEQFF.

This chain joins TRBV20-1 and TRBJ2-7; 12 bases match TRBD1. Looked up from germline, CDR1 is DFQATT and CDR2 is SNEGSKA (reference sequence). V lost 7 bases, J lost 4 bases, and 2 bases stayed unmatched. The CDR3 extends over 12 amino acids. The CDR3 reads CSVGQGAYEQYF. Written as DNA, the CDR3 is TGCAGTGTGGGACAGGGGGCGTACGAGCAGTACTTC.

This rearrangement joins TRBV2 to TRBJ2-1; TRBD1 matches at 9 bases. The CDR3 totals 15 residues. Germline CDR1 reads SNHLY; CDR2 reads FYNNEI. Trimming at V came to 6 bases and at J to 8 bases, leaving 11 bases not matched to a gene. The CDR3 region has the DNA TGTGCCAGCAGCTCCGGGACAGGGTCAACGGATGAGCAGTTCTTC. It specifies CASSSGTGSTDEQFF.

This sequence joins TRBV12-3 or TRBV12-4 and TRBJ2-7; D gene unclear. The V and J ends lost 8 bases and 3 bases respectively, with 14 bases between them. This CDR3 has 13 residues. The CDR3 sequence: CASGRTESYEQYF. The CDR3 DNA reads TGTGCCAGCGGCCGGACCGAAAGCTACGAGCAGTACTTC.